The subject of this entry is one TCR beta chain. In germline, CDR1 is SEHNR, CDR2 FQNEAQ (reference sequence). The V and J ends lost 6 bases and 0 bases respectively, with 15 bases between them. The CDR3 is made up of 15 amino acids. This sample was included in a study of control samples from healthy donors and cancer patients. Profiled with immunoSEQ multiplex PCR; TCRdb holds only in-frame clones, not every one. The sample gives under 200,000 clones, around 95% of which show up once; around 8.5% is in the top ten. The sequence came from a woman aged 40 to 50 in good health. The sample was blood. V is TRBV7-9 and J is TRBJ2-7, with D tentatively TRBD1 (5 bases). CDR3 region: CASSSQVTSSYEQYF. Written as DNA, the CDR3 is TGTGCCAGCAGTTCACAGGTCACCAGCTCCTACGAGCAGTACTTC.